This T cell receptor beta chain was profiled in a study of T cell responses to AZD1222 COVID-19 vaccine (dated by TCRdb to 2020 to 2023). With regard to the full study: A total of more than 230 trial participants underwent TCR sequencing, of whom approximately 200 had received two doses of AZD1222 and about 26 had received two doses of the MenACWY control vaccine. Trial participants were enrolled into age subgroups of 18-55, 56-69 and 70-plus years, which contained 148, 28 and 57 TCR-sequenced participants, respectively.

The germline ends are 7 bases apart after V is trimmed by 4 bases and J by 1 base. The CDR3 numbers 13 residues from cysteine through phenylalanine. The DNA shown is the 39-base CDR3, in frame from base 1. Reading the germline V gene gives CDR1 SGHTA and CDR2 FQGTGA. Concerning this clone: It lacks a known antigen. Base qualities were left out, and no much larger clone turns up one base away. The same CDR3 arises from other DNA sequences in this sample as well.

The CDR3 regions of human TCRbeta chains were analyzed by immunosequencing. As for the authors' bioinformatics: TCRs in the repertoires were matched against a reference library of SARS-CoV-2-specific TCRs that had been generated with the MIRA antigen-specificity platform. Breadth was defined as the fraction of unique TCRs that were SARS-CoV-2-associated. Depth was defined as the fraction of total T cells that were SARS-CoV-2-associated. Using the MIRA data, each spike-specific TCR was mapped to the spike region that the TCR reacts to and placed in a CD4 or CD8 class. Log10-transformed breadth and depth values were compared by one-way ANOVA with Sidak's multiple comparisons tests. TCRdb carries this immuneACCESS record with in-frame sequences only. Its versions omit some clonotypes, under half of them owing to an unresolved V gene in the studies checked, with the rest unexplained. The V and J calls and clone size come from that table; D and trimming were worked out from the DNA. Present in this sample are about 140,000 clones, over 90% of which were seen just once. The ten largest clones take up roughly 3.5% of the sample.

Results and caveats for the whole study, not just this receptor: The whole spike protein was spanned by vaccine-associated CD4 TCRs, and dominant responses were seen in regions 160-218 and 743-854. Conclusions about previously exposed vaccinees are limited, since just 6 or 7 AZD1222 recipients were seropositive for SARS-CoV-2 at baseline. Because no day 14 peak-response samples were available, the repertoires could be characterized only after the peak T cell response. A significant rise in spike-specific TCR breadth and depth was observed after two AZD1222 doses relative to day 0 and relative to MenACWY recipients. In the small 56-69-year group, the increase in depth fell short of significance, most likely because of low power. Reportedly, almost half of the unique spike-specific TCRs recognized epitopes lying outside the regions that are mutated in the B.1.351 and B.1.1.7 variants. Participants were mostly white British and included more females than males, and it was suggested by the authors that clonal diversity may have been underestimated.

The meaning of the sample's time point label: about 28 days (+/-7) after the second vaccine dose. Because spike-specific TCR depth and breadth did not differ between the two schedules, AZD1222 recipients who got a second dose at roughly 4 weeks were pooled with those who got a second dose at roughly 12 weeks. Vaccinee samples came from UK trials COV001 and COV002, including a single-blind randomized controlled phase 2/3 trial of AZD1222 (ChAdOx1 nCoV-19) in healthy adults. Trial participant PBMC samples were collected at day 0 and day 28 after the second dose for TCRbeta chain sequencing. The sample here was peripheral blood, taken 28 days after the second AZD1222 dose. This TCR came from an adult who received the AZD1222 COVID-19 vaccine. The chain is encoded by TRBV7-3 joined to TRBJ1-1; a confident D gene designation cannot be given. The sequence in DNA is TGTGCCAGCAGCTCCCAGGAGAACACTGAAGCTTTCTTT. Its protein reads: CASSSQENTEAFF.